This entry describes one T cell receptor beta chain. This specimen belongs to a study of cytomegalovirus exposure and HLA in healthy donors. Study-wide background: One earlier analysis, a look at about 179 million T cells, found some 100 million unique TCR beta sequences.

V shed 7 bases and J shed 2 bases, with 12 bases lying between them. The CDR3 is 13 residues long. Germline V CDR1 and CDR2: SEHNR, FQNEAQ (reference sequence). The PCR used 60 Vbeta and 13 Jbeta primers. Using immunoSEQ multiplex PCR, the repertoire was profiled, and TCRdb retains in-frame clones only, with some absent. The table records 150,000 to 200,000 clones, around 77% of them present only once. This clonotype originated in a woman aged 35 to 49 in good health and CMV-seronegative. The V call is TRBV7-9, the J call TRBJ2-7; D unresolved. Specimen: PBMCs. CDR3 coding DNA: TGTGCCAGCACTTCCGTAGCCGCCTACGAGCAGTACTTC. Translated: CASTSVAAYEQYF.